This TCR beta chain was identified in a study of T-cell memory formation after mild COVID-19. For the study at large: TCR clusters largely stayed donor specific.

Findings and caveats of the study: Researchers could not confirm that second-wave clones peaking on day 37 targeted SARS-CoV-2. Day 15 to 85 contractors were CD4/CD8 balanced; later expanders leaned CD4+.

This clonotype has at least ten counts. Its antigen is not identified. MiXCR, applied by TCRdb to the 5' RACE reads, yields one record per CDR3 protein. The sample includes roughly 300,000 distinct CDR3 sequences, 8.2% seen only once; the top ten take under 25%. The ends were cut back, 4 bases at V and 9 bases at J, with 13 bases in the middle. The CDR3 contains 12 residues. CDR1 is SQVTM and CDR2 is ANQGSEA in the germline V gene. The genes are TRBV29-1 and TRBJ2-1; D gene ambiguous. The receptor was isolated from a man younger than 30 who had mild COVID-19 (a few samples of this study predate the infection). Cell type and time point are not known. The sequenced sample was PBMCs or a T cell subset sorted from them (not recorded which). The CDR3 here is CSVALTTFEQFF. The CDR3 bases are TGCAGCGTTGCTTTAACTACATTTGAGCAGTTCTTC.